The present T cell receptor (beta chain) was sequenced within a study of post-analysis software for immune sequencing data. Unique molecular identifiers were present in the TCR beta cDNA libraries. TCRdb recomputed calls from the PCR reads with MiXCR, one row per CDR3 protein. In the table there are 180,000 or so distinct CDR3 sequences, 25% to 30% of which are singletons. CDR3 size: 14 residues. V was pared by 2 bases and J by 0 bases, with 4 bases between. Regarding the study as a whole: Five or six TRBV segments, TRBV5-6, TRBV5-1 and TRBV20-1 among them, were found more frequent in patients than controls. Controls showed significantly higher normalized Chao1 diversity than did multiple sclerosis patients. With F measure, samples from one preparation batch clustered together strongly.

A few counts support this clonotype. The target antigen is unknown. Material: blood. The sequence was collected from a girl aged 2-17 years with multiple sclerosis. This sequence joins TRBV12-3 or TRBV12-4 and TRBJ1-4; no reliable D call. The DNA for the CDR3 is TGTGCCAGCAGTTTATCCGCAACTAATGAAAAACTGTTTTTT. Protein sequence: CASSLSATNEKLFF.